This paragraph reports one TCR beta chain. The data belong to a study of brain T cells in children with intractable seizures. Sequencing was limited to surgery cases with top T cell transcript signatures in brain tissue. TCRdb keeps only in-frame clones here, not all; method: immunoSEQ multiplex PCR. This table has 80,000 or so clones, about 92% appearing once. Germline lookup yields CDR1 MNHEY and CDR2 SVGAGI. CDR3 length: 13 residues. V was trimmed by 6 bases and J by 7 bases, leaving 10 bases between them. The input for sequencing was peripheral blood, taken at surgery. This sequence was found in a boy less than two years old with tuberous sclerosis and intractable seizures. The J gene is TRBJ1-6, the V gene TRBV6-5; D not certain. The CDR3: CASRGKANSPLHF. CDR3 DNA: TGTGCCAGCAGAGGGAAGGCCAATTCACCCCTCCACTTT.